Detailed here is one T cell receptor (beta chain). Original processing methods: For nucleated cells, counts were estimated from reference gene primer amplification. Produced via immunoSEQ multiplex PCR; TCRdb's table is partial and in-frame only. The V and J calls and the clone size are those of that table, but D and trimming were determined from the DNA. The top ten clones hold around 19% of a sample with some 140,000 clones, about 89% of them seen once. This entry comes from a study of blood T cell repertoires in COVID-19. In the study overall: There were acute and convalescent COVID-19 samples, and they came from the United States, Italy and Spain. In each case, the material was cDNA or gDNA derived from T cells, B-cell-depleted T cells, or PBMCs.

The trim removed 2 bases at V and 7 bases at J, leaving 14 bases unmatched. Germline values: CDR1 SGDLS, CDR2 YYNGEE. This CDR3 comprises 17 residues. Sequenced: peripheral blood. The TCR originated in a man over 45 with active or convalescent COVID-19. V and J are TRBV9 and TRBJ2-1, with 8 bases matching TRBD2. CDR3 in amino acids: CASSVMGSGGFENEQFF. DNA of the CDR3: TGTGCCAGCAGCGTTATGGGAAGCGGGGGCTTTGAGAATGAGCAGTTCTTC.